Ten or more counts support the clone carrying this TCR beta chain. The data stem from a study of neurological immune-mediated disorders. Germline trimming cut 5 bases from V and 0 bases from J; bases unmatched to any gene: 3. Germline V lookup: CDR1 SEHNR, CDR2 FQNEAQ (reference sequence). The CDR3 extends over 15 amino acids. Stored at -80 C, 2 million PBMCs were the source of the unsorted libraries. TCRdb processed the 5' RACE reads anew with MiXCR; each CDR3 protein has one entry. Here the sample spans 40,000 or so distinct CDR3 sequences, roughly 2.5% being singletons. The genes are TRBV7-9 and TRBJ2-5, with TRBD1 matching 10 bases. The sequence derives from a man aged 50-59 years with multiple sclerosis. Specimen: PBMCs. As DNA, the CDR3 is TGTGCCAGCAGCGGGGACAGGGGCCACCAAGAGACCCAGTACTTC. As protein: CASSGDRGHQETQYF.